The 27 T cell receptor beta chains given below trace back to one sample, sequenced in a study of PD-L1 blockade in urothelial cancer. Data came from immunoSEQ multiplex PCR; TCRdb stores just in-frame clones and leaves some out. The data contain nearly 35,000 clones, over 75% of them singletons. Time point described: pretreatment peripheral blood. The input for sequencing was PBMCs, taken around atezolizumab (anti-PD-L1) treatment. The origin of the receptors is a man aged 60 to 69 with urothelial cancer.

The rearrangement joins TRBV19 to TRBJ2-7; no clear D gene. Germline lookup yields CDR1 LNHDA and CDR2 SQIVND (reference sequence). V was trimmed by 2 bases and J by 2 bases, leaving 7 bases between them. CDR3 length: 13 residues. CDR3: CASSIQRTYEQYF. CDR3 DNA sequence: TGTGCCAGTAGTATACAGCGAACCTACGAGCAGTACTTC. The complete variable domain, with remaining parts taken from reference TRBV19 and TRBJ2-7, reads DGGITQSPKYLFRKEGQNVTLSCEQNLNHDAMYWYRQDPGQGLRLIYYSQIVNDFQKGDIAEGYSVSREKKESFPLTVTSAQKNPTAFYLCASSIQRTYEQYFGPGTRLTVT.

The chain has TRBV6-4 and TRBJ2-1, with TRBD2 matching 8 bases. After removal of 6 bases from V and 10 bases from J, the junction contained 14 bases not matched to a gene. This CDR3 is built from 15 residues. The germline gives CDR1 MRHNA, CDR2 SNTAGT. CDR3 in amino acids: CASSPGVAGLGEQFF. Written as DNA, the CDR3 is TGTGCCAGCAGCCCCGGGGTAGCGGGGCTTGGCGAGCAGTTCTTC.

The sample holds one count of this clone. The chain carries TRBV9 and TRBJ2-7, with TRBD2 matching over 11 bases. This CDR3 is built from 15 residues. Germline V gene lookup returns CDR1 SGDLS and CDR2 YYNGEE. V dropped 4 bases and J dropped 3; count of bases not matched to a gene: 6. CDR3 DNA sequence: TGTGCCAGCAGCCCGCGACTAGCGGGATTCTACGAGCAGTACTTC. It encodes CASSPRLAGFYEQYF.

This rearrangement joins TRBV18 to TRBJ1-4; 9 bases agree with TRBD1. CDR1 is KGHSH and CDR2 is LQKENI in the germline V gene. J was trimmed by 8 bases and V by 3 bases; bases with no gene match: 7. The CDR3 covers 15 residues. CDR3 sequence reads: CASSPPGTGSEKLFF. The CDR3 nucleotides read TGTGCCAGCTCACCTCCCGGGACAGGGTCAGAAAAACTGTTTTTT. The full variable domain, in which reference TRBV18 and TRBJ1-4 provide the parts outside the CDR3, is NAGVMQNPRHLVRRRGQEARLRCSPMKGHSHVYWYRQLPEEGLKFMVYLQKENIIDESGMPKERFSAEFPKEGPSILRIQQVVRGDSAAYFCASSPPGTGSEKLFFGSGTQLSVL.

V gene TRBV4-3 combines with J gene TRBJ2-5; no clear D. The CDR3 runs to 17 residues. Germline CDR1 is LGHNA and CDR2 is YSLEER. V lost 0 bases to trimming and J lost 2 bases, with 16 bases between them. The CDR3 DNA reads TGCGCCAGCAGCCAAGACATCTCAGGATTGGGTCAAGAGACCCAGTACTTC. Translation: CASSQDISGLGQETQYF.

This chain links TRBV2 with TRBJ1-4, with D perhaps TRBD1 (6 bases). The CDR3 consists of 13 residues. V lost 8 bases to trimming and J lost 3 bases, with 10 bases between them. Per the germline V gene, CDR1 is SNHLY and CDR2 is FYNNEI. CDR3 amino acids: CASSQGANEKLFF. In nucleotides, the CDR3 is TGTGCCAGCTCACAGGGAGCTAATGAAAAACTGTTTTTT.

Comment on this clone: Germline and junction disagree at one end, which may indicate a read error. J is TRBJ2-7 and V is TRBV6-6, with D possibly being TRBD2 (5 bases). CDR3 length equals 12 residues. Germline CDR1 is MNHNY and CDR2 is SVGAGI (reference sequence). CDR3 loop: CASSYSRVSWGF. The CDR3 coding sequence is TGTGCCAGCAGTTACTCGAGGGTGTCTTGGGGCTTC.

The V gene is TRBV5-1, the J gene TRBJ2-6, with 8 positions matching TRBD2. CDR1 is SGHRS and CDR2 is YFSETQ in the germline V gene. Trimming removed 2 bases from V and 0 bases from J; junction bases left unmatched: 4. The CDR3 is made up of 17 amino acids. DNA of the CDR3: TGCGCCAGCAGCTTTCAGGGACTAGGCTCTGGGGCCAACGTCCTGACTTTC. This codes for CASSFQGLGSGANVLTF.

V is TRBV7-2 and J is TRBJ2-5, with D maybe TRBD1 (6 bases). The CDR3 is 13 residues long. Germline CDR1 and CDR2: SGHTA and FQGNSA. The V end lost 4 bases, the J end lost 4 bases, and 10 bases lay between the germline ends. CDR3 nucleotides: TGTGCCAGCAGCTCCAGGGGTCGAGAGACCCAGTACTTC. This encodes CASSSRGRETQYF.

The chain combines TRBV10-1 with TRBJ2-2, with D tentatively TRBD2 (5 bases). Trimming stripped 6 bases from V and 1 base from J, with 12 bases between. The CDR3 is 15 residues long. Germline assignment: CDR1 WNHNN and CDR2 SYGVQD (reference sequence). This chain's CDR3 is CASRADGLNTGELFF. For the CDR3, the DNA is TGCGCCAGCAGAGCGGACGGATTGAACACCGGGGAGCTGTTTTTT.

The V call is TRBV30, the J call TRBJ1-4; D remains ambiguous. The germline V gene encodes CDR1 GTSNPN and CDR2 SVGIG (reference sequence). V dropped 5 bases and J dropped 8 bases, with 15 bases sitting between them. The CDR3 consists of 13 residues. The CDR3 reads CAWGRDAGEKLFF. CDR3 DNA sequence: TGTGCCTGGGGACGGGATGCGGGAGAAAAACTGTTTTTT.

The chain joins TRBV29-1 to TRBJ1-5; 8 positions match TRBD1. Trimming took 4 bases from V and 4 from J; bases not matched to a gene: 9. CDR3 size: 15 residues. Germline V gives CDR1 SQVTM, CDR2 ANQGSEA. The CDR3 DNA reads as TGCAGCGTTGGAGGAGGACAGGGCCGAAATCAGCCCCAGCATTTT. Its protein is CSVGGGQGRNQPQHF.

V and J are TRBV5-1 and TRBJ2-1; maybe TRBD1 (7 bases). The CDR3 has 14 residues. V dropped 3 bases and J dropped 9 bases, with 16 bases sitting between them. The germline V gene encodes CDR1 SGHRS and CDR2 YFSETQ. DNA of the CDR3: TGCGCCAGCAGCTCGACGGACAGGAGGGGTGAGCAGTTCTTC. Its translation is CASSSTDRRGEQFF.

In DNA form, the CDR3 reads TGCGCCAGCCGTAATAGCGGGACGTACAATGAGCAGTTCTTC. This encodes CASRNSGTYNEQFF. This chain uses TRBV5-1 with TRBJ2-1, with 8 bases that match TRBD2. Germline CDR1 SGHRS, CDR2 YFSETQ. Trimming cost V 7 bases and J 4 bases; bases outside gene matches: 7. The CDR3 sequence is 14 residues long.

This sequence joins TRBV29-1 and TRBJ2-5; TRBD1 matches 9 bases. This CDR3 contains 13 residues. V trimming: 8 bases; J trimming: 4 bases; junction bases outside the gene matches: 8. Germline lookup yields CDR1 SQVTM and CDR2 ANQGSEA. CDR3 residues: CSLRTGEGETQYF. The DNA for the CDR3 is TGCAGCTTACGGACAGGGGAGGGAGAGACCCAGTACTTC.

The chain employs TRBV11-1 and TRBJ1-4; 8 nucleotides line up with TRBD1. Germline values: CDR1 SGHAT, CDR2 FQDESV (reference sequence). CDR3 length: 14 amino acids. With V trimmed by 3 bases and J by 8 bases, 5 bases remained unmatched. CDR3 in amino acids: CASSLGQEREKLFF. The CDR3 DNA is TGTGCCAGCAGCTTGGGACAGGAACGCGAAAAACTGTTTTTT.

The V call is TRBV6-5, the J call TRBJ2-7; D is possibly TRBD1 (6 bases). The V end was cut by 0 bases, the J end by 2 bases, with 11 bases between. From germline, CDR1 is MNHEY and CDR2 SVGAGI. The CDR3 is 15 amino acids. The CDR3 reads CASSYSQGNPYEQYF. In DNA, the CDR3 is TGTGCCAGCAGTTACTCTCAGGGGAACCCCTACGAGCAGTACTTC.

The chain carries TRBV6-4 and TRBJ2-3, with 7 bases identical to TRBD2. CDR1 is MRHNA, CDR2 SNTAGT, per germline. The CDR3 has 14 amino acids. J lost 5 bases, V lost 6 bases, and 8 bases had no gene match. Written as DNA, the CDR3 is TGTGCCAGCAGAGCTAGCGGAGCGGGAGATACGCAGTATTTT. Translated: CASRASGAGDTQYF.

The chain carries TRBV9 and TRBJ2-2, with TRBD2 as a possible D gene (5 bases). The CDR3 contains 16 residues. The V gene lost 4 bases and the J gene lost 8 bases, with 21 bases spanning the gap. CDR1 SGDLS and CDR2 YYNGEE come from the germline V gene. The DNA of the CDR3 is TGTGCCAGCAGCCCACGGGAAGGTAGCTGGGCGGGGGAGCTGTTTTTT. Its translation: CASSPREGSWAGELFF.

This chain uses TRBV7-2 with TRBJ2-7; no clear D. The CDR3 runs to 14 residues. V was cut by 3 bases and J by 2 bases, with 11 bases left in between. CDR1 is SGHTA and CDR2 is FQGNSA in the germline V gene. Here the CDR3 DNA reads TGTGCCAGCAGCTTGGGCCACCAGACCTACGAGCAGTACTTC. This encodes CASSLGHQTYEQYF.

The chain couples TRBV7-7 to TRBJ2-3; D perhaps matches TRBD2 (5 bases). This CDR3 has 14 amino acids. V gave up 11 bases and J gave up 2 bases, with 17 bases separating them. Germline V gene data show CDR1 as SSHAT and CDR2 as FNYEAQ (reference sequence). CDR3 region: CAPLAKRPTDTQYF. The DNA for the CDR3 is TGTGCCCCATTGGCCAAGCGGCCCACAGATACGCAGTATTTT.

The J gene is TRBJ2-1, the V gene TRBV6-1, with D possibly matching TRBD2 (6 bases). The CDR3 is 16 amino acids. Between the trimmed V and J ends, which lost 4 bases and 0 bases, there was a span of 13 bases. Germline CDR1 reads MNHNS; CDR2 reads SASEGT. The CDR3: CASSGRDGSSYNEQFF. The CDR3 DNA reads as TGTGCCAGCAGTGGTCGGGACGGGAGCTCCTACAATGAGCAGTTCTTC.

The chain combines TRBV9 with TRBJ2-7, with 10 bases fitting TRBD1. V gave up 3 bases and J gave up 3 bases; unmatched junction bases: 3. CDR1 is SGDLS and CDR2 is YYNGEE in the germline V gene. This CDR3 is 14 amino acids long. The CDR3 DNA is TGTGCCAGCAGCGGACGGGACAGGGGCTACGAGCAGTACTTC. This sequence encodes CASSGRDRGYEQYF.

The gene calls are TRBV30 and TRBJ2-1; 7 positions match TRBD2. This CDR3 has 14 residues. V shed 2 bases and J 1 base; nucleotides not matched to a gene: 2. CDR1 and CDR2 (germline): GTSNPN, SVGIG (reference sequence). This CDR3 is CAWSTSVSYNEQFF. CDR3 coding DNA: TGTGCCTGGAGTACTAGCGTATCCTACAATGAGCAGTTCTTC.

V is TRBV19 and J is TRBJ1-5, with a weak D call TRBD1 (5 bases). The CDR3 runs to 15 residues. CDR1 is LNHDA and CDR2 is SQIVND in the germline V gene (reference sequence). V shed 6 bases and J shed 2 bases, with 14 bases lying between them. CDR3 region: CASRAGGSGNQPQHF. The CDR3 nucleotides read TGTGCCAGTAGGGCGGGGGGGAGTGGCAATCAGCCCCAGCATTTT.

In this sample, this clone turned up a few times. Germline is not matched at one junction end, which may reflect a read error. The chain is built from TRBV6-1 and TRBJ1-2; D remains ambiguous. Germline values: CDR1 MNHNS, CDR2 SASEGT. CDR3 length equals 11 residues. CDR3 residues: CASSANYGYTF. In nucleotides, the CDR3 is TGTGCCAGCAGTGCTAATTATGGCTACACCTTC.

This rearrangement joins TRBV10-3 to TRBJ2-5; 8 bases are shared with TRBD1. Germline V gene data show CDR1 as ENHRY and CDR2 as SYGVKD. The trim removed 4 bases at V and 2 bases at J, leaving 12 bases unmatched. CDR3 length: 17 amino acids. DNA for the CDR3: TGTGCCATCAGTGGGGGGCTTGGTGGGACAGGACAAGAGACCCAGTACTTC. This codes for CAISGGLGGTGQETQYF.